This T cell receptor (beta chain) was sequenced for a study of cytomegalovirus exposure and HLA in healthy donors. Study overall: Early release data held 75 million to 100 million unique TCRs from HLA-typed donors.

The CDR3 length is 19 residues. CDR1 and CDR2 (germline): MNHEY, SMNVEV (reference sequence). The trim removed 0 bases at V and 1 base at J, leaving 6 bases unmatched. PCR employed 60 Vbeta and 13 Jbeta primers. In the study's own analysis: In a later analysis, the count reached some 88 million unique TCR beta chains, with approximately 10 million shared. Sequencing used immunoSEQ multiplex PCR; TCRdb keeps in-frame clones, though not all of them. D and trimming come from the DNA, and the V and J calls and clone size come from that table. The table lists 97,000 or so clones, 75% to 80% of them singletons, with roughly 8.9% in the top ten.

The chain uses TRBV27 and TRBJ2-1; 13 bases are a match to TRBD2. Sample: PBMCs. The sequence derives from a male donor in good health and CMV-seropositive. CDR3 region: CASSLSGLAGESSYNEQFF. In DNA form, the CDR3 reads TGTGCCAGCAGTTTATCAGGACTAGCGGGAGAGTCGTCCTACAATGAGCAGTTCTTC.